This is a list of T cell receptor beta chains from one sample in a study of CD8 T cells in Susac syndrome. TCRdb called the immunoSEQ multiplex PCR reads again in MiXCR, with one record for every CDR3 protein. The table records fewer than 85,000 distinct CDR3 sequences, 95% of them present only once. The sample comprised CD8+ T cells from PBMCs. The receptors originated from a human donor with Susac syndrome. Each CDR3 is given with its conserved first and last residue. D genes are given only for firm matches. The size field is filled for only some rows; it gives once, few, many or a size class.

clone_size: -
j_call: TRBJ2-3
d_call: -
v_call: TRBV28
cdr3_nt: TGTGCCACCACTGCAGGTGACCTCACAGATACGCAGTATTTT
cdr3_aa: CATTAGDLTDTQYF

clone_size: -
j_call: TRBJ2-1
d_call: TRBD2
v_call: TRBV9
cdr3_nt: TGTGCCAGCAGCTCGGGACTAGGGGCGAATGAGCAGTTCTTC
cdr3_aa: CASSSGLGANEQFF

clone_size: once
j_call: TRBJ2-4
d_call: -
v_call: TRBV4-2
cdr3_nt: TGTGCCAGCAGCCAAGATCTGGGCGACGCTAAGGAGGTTCAGTACTTC
cdr3_aa: CASSQDLGDAKEVQYF

clone_size: -
j_call: TRBJ2-7
d_call: TRBD2
v_call: TRBV20-1
cdr3_nt: TGCAGTGCCCCTCTAGCGGGAAGCTACGAGCAGTACTTC
cdr3_aa: CSAPLAGSYEQYF

clone_size: -
j_call: TRBJ1-2
d_call: -
v_call: TRBV20-1
cdr3_nt: TGCAGTGCCAAGGGCGGTACCCCTAACTATGGCTACACCTTC
cdr3_aa: CSAKGGTPNYGYTF

clone_size: -
j_call: TRBJ2-3
d_call: -
v_call: TRBV6-5
cdr3_nt: TGTGCCAGCAGTTACTCGTCCCTCCTCCCGGGGGAGATCCACACAGATACGCAGTATTTT
cdr3_aa: CASSYSSLLPGEIHTDTQYF

clone_size: once
j_call: TRBJ2-7
d_call: TRBD2
v_call: TRBV20-1
cdr3_nt: TGCAGTGCTAGAGGGGCAGCGGGAGCCTACGAGCAGTACTTC
cdr3_aa: CSARGAAGAYEQYF

clone_size: -
j_call: TRBJ1-1
d_call: -
v_call: TRBV29-1
cdr3_nt: TGCAGCGTTGAATCCTGGGACACTTCGAACACTGAAGCTTTCTTT
cdr3_aa: CSVESWDTSNTEAFF

clone_size: -
j_call: TRBJ2-5
d_call: -
v_call: TRBV7-2
cdr3_nt: TGTGCCAGCAGCTTAGAACGACAGCTCCAAGAGACCCAGTACTTC
cdr3_aa: CASSLERQLQETQYF

clone_size: -
j_call: TRBJ1-1
d_call: -
v_call: TRBV7-9
cdr3_nt: TGTGCCAGCAGCTTAGTGGTCCAGGAAGCTTTCTTT
cdr3_aa: CASSLVVQEAFF

clone_size: -
j_call: TRBJ2-1
d_call: TRBD2
v_call: TRBV29-1
cdr3_nt: TGCAGCGTTGAGTTTAGCGGGAGGGCCAAGGTTGTCAATGAGCAGTTCTTC
cdr3_aa: CSVEFSGRAKVVNEQFF

clone_size: -
j_call: TRBJ2-2
d_call: -
v_call: TRBV3-1
cdr3_nt: TGTGCCAGCAGCCCCGGCAGGGGCACCGGGGAGCTGTTTTTT
cdr3_aa: CASSPGRGTGELFF

clone_size: once
j_call: TRBJ2-6
d_call: -
v_call: TRBV5-1
cdr3_nt: TGCGCCAGCTCTACTTCTGGGGCCAACGTCCTGACTTTC
cdr3_aa: CASSTSGANVLTF

clone_size: -
j_call: TRBJ2-2
d_call: TRBD2
v_call: TRBV6-2/TRBV6-3
cdr3_nt: TGTGCCAGCAGTTATGGTACTAGCGAGACCGGGGAGCTGTTTTTT
cdr3_aa: CASSYGTSETGELFF

clone_size: -
j_call: TRBJ2-7
d_call: -
v_call: TRBV25-1
cdr3_nt: TGTGCCAGCAGTGAATTAAATTCCGACTACGAGCAGTACTTC
cdr3_aa: CASSELNSDYEQYF

clone_size: -
j_call: TRBJ2-2
d_call: TRBD1
v_call: TRBV30
cdr3_nt: TGTGCCTTCAGGGGGTCCGGGGAGCTGTTTTTT
cdr3_aa: CAFRGSGELFF

clone_size: -
j_call: TRBJ1-1
d_call: -
v_call: TRBV5-1
cdr3_nt: TGCGCCAGCGGGGGTCCGAACACTGAAGCTTTCTTT
cdr3_aa: CASGGPNTEAFF

clone_size: -
j_call: TRBJ2-5
d_call: -
v_call: TRBV7-2
cdr3_nt: TGTGCCACCCGCGAAGCTTCCGCAATCGGGGAGACCCAGTACTTC
cdr3_aa: CATREASAIGETQYF

clone_size: -
j_call: TRBJ2-3
d_call: -
v_call: TRBV30
cdr3_nt: TGTGCCTGGATCCCCCCTCCCAGGGATACGCAGTATTTT
cdr3_aa: CAWIPPPRDTQYF

clone_size: -
j_call: TRBJ1-1
d_call: -
v_call: TRBV25-1
cdr3_nt: TGTGCCAGCAGTGGGACGGGAGGGGTGAACACTGAAGCTTTCTTT
cdr3_aa: CASSGTGGVNTEAFF

clone_size: -
j_call: TRBJ2-7
d_call: -
v_call: TRBV25-1
cdr3_nt: TGTGCCAGCAGTGACACGGACAGTTACGAGCAGTACTTC
cdr3_aa: CASSDTDSYEQYF

clone_size: -
j_call: TRBJ2-5
d_call: TRBD2
v_call: TRBV7-9
cdr3_nt: TGTGCCAGCAGCTTACTAGCGGAAGAGACCCAGTACTTC
cdr3_aa: CASSLLAEETQYF

clone_size: -
j_call: TRBJ2-5
d_call: -
v_call: TRBV4-3
cdr3_nt: TGCGCCAGCAGCCAGGCCTTGAGGGGAGCAGAGACCCAGTACTTC
cdr3_aa: CASSQALRGAETQYF

clone_size: -
j_call: TRBJ2-7
d_call: TRBD1
v_call: TRBV24-1
cdr3_nt: TGTGCCACGTTACCGGGACAGACTCTCTACGAGCAGTACTTC
cdr3_aa: CATLPGQTLYEQYF

clone_size: -
j_call: TRBJ2-1
d_call: TRBD2
v_call: TRBV20-1
cdr3_nt: TGCAGTGCTAGTGGAATAGCGGGCAGCAATGAGCAGTTCTTC
cdr3_aa: CSASGIAGSNEQFF

clone_size: -
j_call: TRBJ2-7
d_call: -
v_call: TRBV12-3/TRBV12-4
cdr3_nt: TGTGCCAGCAGTTTTGGGGGAGTAGACTACGAGCAGTACTTC
cdr3_aa: CASSFGGVDYEQYF

clone_size: -
j_call: TRBJ2-5
d_call: TRBD2
v_call: TRBV7-2
cdr3_nt: TGTGCCAGCAGCTTAGCGGGAGGGATACAAGAGACCCAGTACTTC
cdr3_aa: CASSLAGGIQETQYF

clone_size: -
j_call: TRBJ1-5
d_call: -
v_call: TRBV27
cdr3_nt: TGTGCCAGCAGTTTAGGGGTCGGGCCCCACGTGTCCCAGCATTTT
cdr3_aa: CASSLGVGPHVSQHF

clone_size: -
j_call: TRBJ1-1
d_call: TRBD1
v_call: TRBV6-5
cdr3_nt: TGTGCCAGCAGTCCAATGGAGGGGGCTAACACTGAAGCTTTCTTT
cdr3_aa: CASSPMEGANTEAFF

clone_size: -
j_call: TRBJ2-7
d_call: TRBD1
v_call: TRBV9
cdr3_nt: TGTGCCAGCAGCGCCACAGGGGGATTCTCCTACGAGCAGTACTTC
cdr3_aa: CASSATGGFSYEQYF

clone_size: few
j_call: TRBJ2-7
d_call: -
v_call: TRBV12-3/TRBV12-4
cdr3_nt: TGTGCCAGCAGTTCAAGGTTGGGCGAGCAGTACTTC
cdr3_aa: CASSSRLGEQYF

clone_size: -
j_call: TRBJ1-2
d_call: -
v_call: TRBV12-3/TRBV12-4
cdr3_nt: TGTGCCAGCAGTTTTGGGGCACCAGATGGCTACACCTTC
cdr3_aa: CASSFGAPDGYTF

clone_size: -
j_call: TRBJ2-7
d_call: -
v_call: TRBV20-1
cdr3_nt: TGCAGTGCTAGAGATTATCGGGGGAGGTCTTACGAGCAGTACTTC
cdr3_aa: CSARDYRGRSYEQYF

clone_size: once
j_call: TRBJ2-3
d_call: TRBD1
v_call: TRBV19
cdr3_nt: TGTGCCAGTAGTCCGTGGACAGGGGCCCCCACAGATACGCAGTATTTT
cdr3_aa: CASSPWTGAPTDTQYF

clone_size: -
j_call: TRBJ2-4
d_call: TRBD1
v_call: TRBV12-3/TRBV12-4
cdr3_nt: TGTGCCAGCACCTCGGACAGGGCGTTAGCCAAAAACATTCAGTACTTC
cdr3_aa: CASTSDRALAKNIQYF

clone_size: -
j_call: TRBJ2-2
d_call: TRBD1
v_call: TRBV20-1
cdr3_nt: TGCAGTGCCTCTTGGACAGGGGTGGAAACCGGGGAGCTGTTTTTT
cdr3_aa: CSASWTGVETGELFF

clone_size: -
j_call: TRBJ2-2
d_call: -
v_call: TRBV29-1
cdr3_nt: TGCAGCGCCTCGAGAGGGCGTCCCGGGGAGCTGTTTTTT
cdr3_aa: CSASRGRPGELFF

clone_size: -
j_call: TRBJ2-7
d_call: TRBD2
v_call: TRBV5-4
cdr3_nt: TGTGCCAGCAGCTTGGTCGGCGGGAGGATCGAGCAGTACTTC
cdr3_aa: CASSLVGGRIEQYF

clone_size: -
j_call: TRBJ2-7
d_call: TRBD1
v_call: TRBV19
cdr3_nt: TGTGCCAGTAGTATAGATCTCACAGGGGGCAACGAGCAGTACTTC
cdr3_aa: CASSIDLTGGNEQYF

clone_size: once
j_call: TRBJ2-7
d_call: TRBD1
v_call: TRBV5-1
cdr3_nt: TGCGCCAGCAGCCCCTCAGGGGGCAACGAGCAGTACTTC
cdr3_aa: CASSPSGGNEQYF

clone_size: -
j_call: TRBJ2-3
d_call: -
v_call: TRBV29-1
cdr3_nt: TGCAGCGTTGAAAGGGGGCGGGAGTATTGGGATACGCAGTATTTT
cdr3_aa: CSVERGREYWDTQYF

clone_size: -
j_call: TRBJ2-1
d_call: TRBD1
v_call: TRBV12-3/TRBV12-4
cdr3_nt: TGTGCCAGCAGCGGTATACAGGGGAATGAGCAGTTCTTC
cdr3_aa: CASSGIQGNEQFF

clone_size: -
j_call: TRBJ2-1
d_call: -
v_call: TRBV29-1
cdr3_nt: TGCAGCGTTGTAGCGGACGAAAGAGGAGATGAGCAGTTCTTC
cdr3_aa: CSVVADERGDEQFF

clone_size: -
j_call: TRBJ1-1
d_call: -
v_call: TRBV11-2
cdr3_nt: TGTGCCAGCAGCTTTGCGGACACTGAAGCTTTCTTT
cdr3_aa: CASSFADTEAFF

clone_size: -
j_call: TRBJ2-2
d_call: TRBD2
v_call: TRBV5-4
cdr3_nt: TGTGCCAGCAGCTCGGCCGGACTAGCGCCGAACACCGGGGAGCTGTTTTTT
cdr3_aa: CASSSAGLAPNTGELFF

clone_size: -
j_call: TRBJ2-7
d_call: TRBD1
v_call: TRBV29-1
cdr3_nt: TGCAGCGTTGAGGACAGGGGGGGACAGGGGACCTACGAGCAGTACTTC
cdr3_aa: CSVEDRGGQGTYEQYF

clone_size: -
j_call: TRBJ2-5
d_call: -
v_call: TRBV15
cdr3_nt: TGTGCCACCAGCAGAGATCTCGGGGGGCTCGAGACCCAGTACTTC
cdr3_aa: CATSRDLGGLETQYF

clone_size: -
j_call: TRBJ2-4
d_call: -
v_call: TRBV20-1
cdr3_nt: TGCAGTGCTCCAGGTGCTTTCCCAGCCAAAAACATTCAGTACTTC
cdr3_aa: CSAPGAFPAKNIQYF

clone_size: -
j_call: TRBJ1-2
d_call: TRBD1
v_call: TRBV4-3
cdr3_nt: TGCGCCAGCAGCCAAACGTGGACAGGGGGAAATGGCTACACCTTC
cdr3_aa: CASSQTWTGGNGYTF

clone_size: -
j_call: TRBJ2-1
d_call: TRBD2
v_call: TRBV20-1
cdr3_nt: TGCAGTGCCTCGGGACTAGCGGGAGGCCCGGAGATCTTC
cdr3_aa: CSASGLAGGPEIF